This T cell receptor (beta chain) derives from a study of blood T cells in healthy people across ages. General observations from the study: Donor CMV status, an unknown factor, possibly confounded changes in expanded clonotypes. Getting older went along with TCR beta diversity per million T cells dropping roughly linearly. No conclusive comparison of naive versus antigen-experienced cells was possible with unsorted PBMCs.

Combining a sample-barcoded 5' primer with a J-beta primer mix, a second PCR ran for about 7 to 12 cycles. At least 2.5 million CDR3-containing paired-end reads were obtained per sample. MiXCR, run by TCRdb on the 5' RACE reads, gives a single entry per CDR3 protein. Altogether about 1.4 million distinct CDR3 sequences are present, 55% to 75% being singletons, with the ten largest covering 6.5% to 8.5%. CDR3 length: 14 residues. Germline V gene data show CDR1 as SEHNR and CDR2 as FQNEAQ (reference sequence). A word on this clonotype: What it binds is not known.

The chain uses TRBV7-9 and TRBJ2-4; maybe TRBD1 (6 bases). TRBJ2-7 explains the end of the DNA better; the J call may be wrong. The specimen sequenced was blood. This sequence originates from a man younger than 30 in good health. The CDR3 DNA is TGTGCCAGCAGCTCACAGGGTCGGGCCTACGAGCAGTACTTC. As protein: CASSSQGRAYEQYF.